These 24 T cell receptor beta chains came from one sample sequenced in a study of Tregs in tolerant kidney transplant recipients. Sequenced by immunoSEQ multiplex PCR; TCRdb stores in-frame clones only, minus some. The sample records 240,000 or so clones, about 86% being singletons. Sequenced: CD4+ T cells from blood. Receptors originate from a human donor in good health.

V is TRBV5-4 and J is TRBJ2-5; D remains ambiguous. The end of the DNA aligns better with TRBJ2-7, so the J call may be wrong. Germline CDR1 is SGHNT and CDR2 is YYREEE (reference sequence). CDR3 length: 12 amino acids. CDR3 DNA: TGTGCCAGCAGCTTGGCCGGGCGCGAGCAGTACTTC. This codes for CASSLAGREQYF.

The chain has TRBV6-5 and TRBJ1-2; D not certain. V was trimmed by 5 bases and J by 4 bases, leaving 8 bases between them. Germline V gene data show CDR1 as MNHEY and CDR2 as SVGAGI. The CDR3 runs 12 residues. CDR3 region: CASSEGTYGYTF. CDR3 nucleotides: TGTGCCAGCAGTGAAGGAACCTATGGCTACACCTTC.

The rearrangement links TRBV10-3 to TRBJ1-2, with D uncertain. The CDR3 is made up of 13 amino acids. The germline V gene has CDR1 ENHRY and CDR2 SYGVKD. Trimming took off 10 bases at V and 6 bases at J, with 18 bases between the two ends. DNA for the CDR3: TGTGCCAGCAGAGACAACGGCGCCCATGGCTACACCTTC. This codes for CASRDNGAHGYTF.

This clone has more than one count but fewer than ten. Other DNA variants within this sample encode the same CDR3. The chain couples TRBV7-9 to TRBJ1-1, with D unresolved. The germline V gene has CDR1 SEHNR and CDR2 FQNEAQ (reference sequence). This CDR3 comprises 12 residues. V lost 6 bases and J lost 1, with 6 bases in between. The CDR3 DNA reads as TGTGCCAGCAGTCGACAGAACACTGAAGCTTTCTTT. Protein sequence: CASSRQNTEAFF.

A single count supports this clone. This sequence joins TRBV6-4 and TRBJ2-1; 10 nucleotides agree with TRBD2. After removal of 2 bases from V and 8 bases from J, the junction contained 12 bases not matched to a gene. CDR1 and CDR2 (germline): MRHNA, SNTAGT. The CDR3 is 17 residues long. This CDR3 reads CASSDPVVAGGIDEQFF. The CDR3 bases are TGTGCCAGCAGTGACCCCGTGGTAGCGGGAGGAATTGATGAGCAGTTCTTC.

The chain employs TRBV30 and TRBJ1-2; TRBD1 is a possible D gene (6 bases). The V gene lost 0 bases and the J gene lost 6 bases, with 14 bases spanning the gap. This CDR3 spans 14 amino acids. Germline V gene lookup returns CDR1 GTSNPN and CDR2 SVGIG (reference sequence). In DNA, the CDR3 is TGTGCCTGGAGTGTGGGGGCGGGGGCCGATGGCTACACCTTC. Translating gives CAWSVGAGADGYTF.

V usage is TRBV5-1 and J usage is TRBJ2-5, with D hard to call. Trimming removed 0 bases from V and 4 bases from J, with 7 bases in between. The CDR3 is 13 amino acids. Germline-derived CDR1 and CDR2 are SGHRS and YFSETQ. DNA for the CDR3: TGCGCCAGCAGCTTGGCCGAGCGAGAGACCCAGTACTTC. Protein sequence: CASSLAERETQYF.

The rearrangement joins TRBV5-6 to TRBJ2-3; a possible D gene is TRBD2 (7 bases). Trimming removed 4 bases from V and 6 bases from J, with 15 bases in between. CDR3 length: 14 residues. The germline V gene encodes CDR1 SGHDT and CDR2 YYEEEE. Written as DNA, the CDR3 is TGTGCCAGCAGCCCGGGGGGCGGGGCGGATACGCAGTATTTT. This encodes CASSPGGGADTQYF. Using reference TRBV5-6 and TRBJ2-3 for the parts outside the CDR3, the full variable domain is DAGVTQSPTHLIKTRGQQVTLRCSPKSGHDTVSWYQQALGQGPQFIFQYYEEEERQRGNFPDRFSGHQFPNYSSELNVNALLLGDSALYLCASSPGGGADTQYFGPGTRLTVL.

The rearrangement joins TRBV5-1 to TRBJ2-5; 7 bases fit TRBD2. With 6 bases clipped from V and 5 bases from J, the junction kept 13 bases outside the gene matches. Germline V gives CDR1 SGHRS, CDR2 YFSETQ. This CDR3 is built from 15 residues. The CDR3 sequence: CASTISSGPPETQYF. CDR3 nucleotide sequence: TGCGCCAGCACCATATCTAGCGGCCCGCCGGAGACCCAGTACTTC.

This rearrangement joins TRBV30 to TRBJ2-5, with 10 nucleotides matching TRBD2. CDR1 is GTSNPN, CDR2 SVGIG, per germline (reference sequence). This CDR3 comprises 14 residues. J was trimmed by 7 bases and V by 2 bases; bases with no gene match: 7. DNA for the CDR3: TGTGCCTGGAGTTGGGCTAGCGGGGGAGGGACCCAGTACTTC. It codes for CAWSWASGGGTQYF.

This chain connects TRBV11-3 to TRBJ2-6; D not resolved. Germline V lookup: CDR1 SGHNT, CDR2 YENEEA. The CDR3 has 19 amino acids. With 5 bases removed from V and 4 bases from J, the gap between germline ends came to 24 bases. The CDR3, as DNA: TGTGCCAGCAGCCTCTCCGTCTATCTTTTCAACGCGGGGGCCAACGTCCTGACTTTC. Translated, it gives CASSLSVYLFNAGANVLTF.

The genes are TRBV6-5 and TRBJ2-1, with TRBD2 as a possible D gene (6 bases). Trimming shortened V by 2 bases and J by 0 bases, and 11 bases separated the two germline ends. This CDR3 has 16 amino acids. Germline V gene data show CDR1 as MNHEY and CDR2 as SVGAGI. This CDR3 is CASSYDAGSSYNEQFF. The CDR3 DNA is TGTGCCAGCAGTTACGACGCCGGGAGCTCCTACAATGAGCAGTTCTTC.

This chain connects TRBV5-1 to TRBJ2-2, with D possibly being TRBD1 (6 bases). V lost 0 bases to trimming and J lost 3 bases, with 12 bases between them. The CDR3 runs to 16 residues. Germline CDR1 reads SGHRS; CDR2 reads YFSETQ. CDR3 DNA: TGCGCCAGCAGCTTGGAGTCAGGACAGTACACCGGGGAGCTGTTTTTT. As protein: CASSLESGQYTGELFF.

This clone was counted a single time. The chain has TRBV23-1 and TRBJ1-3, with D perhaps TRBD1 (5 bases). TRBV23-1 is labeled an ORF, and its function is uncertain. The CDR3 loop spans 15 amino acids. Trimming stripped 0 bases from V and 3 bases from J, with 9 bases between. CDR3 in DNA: TGCGCCAGCAGTCAATCGGGGAGGGGTGGAAACACCATATATTTT. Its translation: CASSQSGRGGNTIYF.

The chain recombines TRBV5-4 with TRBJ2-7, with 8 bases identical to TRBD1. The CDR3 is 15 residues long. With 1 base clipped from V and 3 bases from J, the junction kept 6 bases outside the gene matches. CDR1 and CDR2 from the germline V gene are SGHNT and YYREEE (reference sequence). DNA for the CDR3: TGTGCCAGCAGCTTGTTCAGGGGGCAGGGCTACGAGCAGTACTTC. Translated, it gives CASSLFRGQGYEQYF.

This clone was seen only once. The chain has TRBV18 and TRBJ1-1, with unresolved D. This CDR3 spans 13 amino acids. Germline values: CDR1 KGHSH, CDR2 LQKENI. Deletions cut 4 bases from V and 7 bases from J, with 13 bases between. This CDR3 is CASSLLWEGEAFF. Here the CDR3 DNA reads TGTGCCAGCTCACTTCTGTGGGAGGGTGAAGCTTTCTTT.

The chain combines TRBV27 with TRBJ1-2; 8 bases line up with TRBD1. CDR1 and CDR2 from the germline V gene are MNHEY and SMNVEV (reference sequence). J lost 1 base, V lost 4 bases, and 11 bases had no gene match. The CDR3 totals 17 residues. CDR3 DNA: TGTGCCAGCAGTTCGCGGGACAGGACATTGCTTAACTATGGCTACACCTTC. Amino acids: CASSSRDRTLLNYGYTF.

CDR3 in DNA: TGTGCCAGCTCACCTGCCGGGACCGTGGGGGGCGAGCAGTACTTC. It specifies CASSPAGTVGGEQYF. V and J are TRBV18 and TRBJ2-7; maybe TRBD2 (6 bases). Germline V gene sequence: CDR1 KGHSH, CDR2 LQKENI. The CDR3 extends over 15 amino acids. V was pared by 3 bases and J by 6 bases, with 18 bases between.

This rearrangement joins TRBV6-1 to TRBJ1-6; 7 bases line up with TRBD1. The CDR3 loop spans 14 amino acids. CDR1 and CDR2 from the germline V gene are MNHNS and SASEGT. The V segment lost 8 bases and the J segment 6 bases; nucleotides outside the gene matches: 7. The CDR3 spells CASSSNRGNSPLHF. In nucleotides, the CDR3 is TGTGCCAGCTCATCGAACAGGGGTAATTCACCCCTCCACTTT.

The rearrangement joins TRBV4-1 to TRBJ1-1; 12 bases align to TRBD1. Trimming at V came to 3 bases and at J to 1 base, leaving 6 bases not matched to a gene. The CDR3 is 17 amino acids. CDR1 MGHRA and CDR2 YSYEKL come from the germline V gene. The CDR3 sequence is CASSQGTGGARNTEAFF. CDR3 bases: TGCGCCAGCAGCCAGGGGACAGGGGGCGCTCGGAACACTGAAGCTTTCTTT.

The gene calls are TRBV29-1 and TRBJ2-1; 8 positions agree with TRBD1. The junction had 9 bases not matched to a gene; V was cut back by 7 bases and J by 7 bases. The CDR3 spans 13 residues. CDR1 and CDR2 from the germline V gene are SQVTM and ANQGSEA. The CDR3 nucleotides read TGCAGCGCATCCCGGGACAGGTCAAATGAGCAGTTCTTC. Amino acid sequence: CSASRDRSNEQFF.

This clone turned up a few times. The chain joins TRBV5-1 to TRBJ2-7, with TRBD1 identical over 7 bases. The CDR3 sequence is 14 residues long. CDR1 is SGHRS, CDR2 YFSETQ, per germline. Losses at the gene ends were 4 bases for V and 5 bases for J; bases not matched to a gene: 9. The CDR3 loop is CASSQTGNTDEQYF. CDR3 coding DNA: TGCGCCAGCAGCCAGACAGGGAATACCGACGAGCAGTACTTC.

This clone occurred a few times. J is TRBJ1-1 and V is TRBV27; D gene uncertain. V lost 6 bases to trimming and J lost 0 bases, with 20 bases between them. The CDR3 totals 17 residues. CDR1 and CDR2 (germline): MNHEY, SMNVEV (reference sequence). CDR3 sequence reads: CASRPSHTFSMNTEAFF. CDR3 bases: TGTGCCAGCAGGCCTAGCCACACGTTCTCCATGAACACTGAAGCTTTCTTT.

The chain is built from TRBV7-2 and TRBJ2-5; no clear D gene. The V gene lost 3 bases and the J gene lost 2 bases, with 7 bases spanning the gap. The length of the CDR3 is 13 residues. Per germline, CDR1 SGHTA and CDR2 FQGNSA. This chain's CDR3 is CASSLVGQETQYF. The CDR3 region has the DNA TGTGCCAGCAGCTTGGTGGGGCAAGAGACCCAGTACTTC.